This passage covers 17 T cell receptor beta chains from one sample sequenced in a study of cytomegalovirus exposure and HLA in healthy donors (dated by TCRdb to the late 2010s). Library preparation was by the immunoSEQ multiplex PCR assay. A mixture of 60 forward primers for TCR Vbeta segments and 13 reverse primers for TCR Jbeta segments was used in the multiplex PCR. Held by TCRdb, this immuneACCESS table contains in-frame sequences only and omits some clones. Under half of the omission traces to an unresolved V gene where checked; the cause of the rest is unknown. A total of around 220,000 clones appear in this sample, roughly 80% of them only once. Together, the top ten hold around 16% of the sample. The sequenced material came from PBMCs. These receptors were obtained from a man aged 35-49 years in good health and CMV-seronegative.

The J gene is TRBJ1-1, the V gene TRBV19; D is possibly TRBD1 (6 bases). V lost 6 bases, J lost 5 bases, and 16 bases lay in between. The germline V gene has CDR1 LNHDA and CDR2 SQIVND (reference sequence). The CDR3 extends over 14 amino acids. CDR3 in amino acids: CASRLVGGRTEAFF. DNA for the CDR3: TGTGCCAGTAGGCTAGTAGGGGGACGAACTGAAGCTTTCTTT.

V and J are TRBV25-1 and TRBJ2-1; TRBD1 matches 7 bases. J gave up 2 bases and V 8 bases, and 6 bases lay outside the gene matches. The CDR3 sequence is 14 residues long. Germline CDR1 and CDR2: MGHDK and SYGVNS. The CDR3: CASRSGTAYNEQFF. The CDR3 DNA sequence: TGTGCCAGCCGATCCGGGACAGCCTACAATGAGCAGTTCTTC.

This chain connects TRBV14 to TRBJ1-1; tentatively, D is TRBD1 (6 bases). The V end was cut by 0 bases, the J end by 2 bases, with 16 bases between. There are 17 residues in the CDR3. CDR1 SGHDN and CDR2 FVKESK come from the germline V gene. The CDR3 is CASSQERGGEFNTEAFF. CDR3 coding DNA: TGTGCCAGCAGCCAAGAGAGGGGGGGCGAGTTCAACACTGAAGCTTTCTTT.

The rearrangement uses TRBV9 and TRBJ2-5; D uncertain. This CDR3 contains 14 residues. Germline lookup yields CDR1 SGDLS and CDR2 YYNGEE. V was pared by 4 bases and J by 2 bases, with 12 bases between. DNA of the CDR3: TGTGCCAGCAGCCTAGGGCAGATTCAAGAGACCCAGTACTTC. This gives the protein CASSLGQIQETQYF.

This rearrangement joins TRBV29-1 to TRBJ2-7, with 8 bases lining up with TRBD2. CDR3 length: 12 residues. J lost 2 bases, V lost 5 bases, and 2 bases had no gene match. Germline lookup yields CDR1 SQVTM and CDR2 ANQGSEA. DNA for the CDR3: TGCAGCGTTTCCGGGGGGGCCTACGAGCAGTACTTC. Translated: CSVSGGAYEQYF.

V usage is TRBV19 and J usage is TRBJ1-5; D might be TRBD1 (5 bases). Trimming removed 11 bases from V and 6 bases from J, with 14 bases in between. The CDR3 totals 12 residues. Germline lookup yields CDR1 LNHDA and CDR2 SQIVND (reference sequence). CDR3 sequence (DNA): TGTGCCGCAGGGTTTATGAGTCAGCCCCAGCATTTT. This encodes CAAGFMSQPQHF.

The rearrangement links TRBV18 to TRBJ1-1; possible D gene TRBD1, 5 bases. This CDR3 has 15 amino acids. Trimming took 2 bases from V and 7 from J, leaving 17 bases between them. CDR1 and CDR2 (germline): KGHSH, LQKENI. The CDR3 sequence is CASSPSRIPDSEAFF. CDR3 DNA: TGTGCCAGCTCACCAAGCCGGATTCCTGACAGTGAAGCTTTCTTT.

The chain couples TRBV27 to TRBJ2-7; possible D gene TRBD1, 6 bases. V lost 7 bases to trimming and J lost 7 bases, with 14 bases between them. In germline, CDR1 is MNHEY, CDR2 SMNVEV (reference sequence). The CDR3 contains 12 residues. Written as DNA, the CDR3 is TGTGCCAGCACCTCAGAGAGGGGGGAGCAGTACTTC. It is translated as CASTSERGEQYF.

V usage is TRBV29-1 and J usage is TRBJ2-5, with 7 nucleotides matching TRBD2. The germline CDR1 and CDR2 sequences are SQVTM and ANQGSEA. The V gene end was trimmed by 3 bases and the J gene end by 5 bases; junction bases not matched to a gene: 6. The CDR3 has 13 residues. The CDR3 region is CSVDPGGGETQYF. The CDR3 DNA reads as TGCAGCGTTGATCCGGGAGGTGGGGAGACCCAGTACTTC.

The genes are TRBV4-1 and TRBJ2-7; 11 nucleotides line up with TRBD2. The CDR3 covers 15 residues. V lost 4 bases and J lost 4; bases outside the gene matches: 6. Germline lookup yields CDR1 MGHRA and CDR2 YSYEKL. This chain's CDR3 is CASSPLTSGTYEQYF. CDR3 DNA: TGCGCCAGCAGCCCCCTGACTAGCGGGACGTACGAGCAGTACTTC.

The genes are TRBV27 and TRBJ2-1; 9 bases agree with TRBD1. Germline V gene data show CDR1 as MNHEY and CDR2 as SMNVEV (reference sequence). This CDR3 contains 14 residues. V lost 5 bases to trimming and J lost 10 bases; unmatched junction nucleotides: 9. CDR3 nucleotides: TGTGCCAGCAGTCCCCAACAGGGGGCGCGGGAGCAGTTCTTC. This encodes CASSPQQGAREQFF.

CDR3 amino acids: CATQNKTGHGTGELFF. The CDR3 coding sequence is TGCGCCACCCAAAACAAGACAGGGCACGGAACCGGGGAGCTGTTTTTT. The chain recombines TRBV10-1 with TRBJ2-2; 7 bases align to TRBD1. The ends lost 10 bases at V and 5 bases at J; junction bases unmatched: 16. The CDR3 is made up of 16 amino acids. Germline-derived CDR1 and CDR2 are WNHNN and SYGVQD (reference sequence).

The rearrangement joins TRBV29-1 to TRBJ1-2, with D unresolved. Germline-derived CDR1 and CDR2 are SQVTM and ANQGSEA. The CDR3 loop spans 9 amino acids. The ends were cut back, 4 bases at V and 7 bases at J, with 4 bases in the middle. CDR3: CSVGGGYTF. The CDR3 nucleotides are TGCAGCGTTGGCGGTGGCTACACCTTC.

V gene TRBV12-5 combines with J gene TRBJ2-5; tentative D call: TRBD1 (5 bases). V gave up 3 bases and J gave up 5 bases, with 7 bases separating them. The V gene's germline CDR1 is LGHNT and CDR2 FRNRAP. This CDR3 spans 12 amino acids. The CDR3 coding sequence is TGTGCTAGTGGTTTTCAGGGCGAGACCCAGTACTTC. This sequence encodes CASGFQGETQYF.

The CDR3 is CASSPRTGSTYEQYF. The CDR3 bases are TGCGCCAGCAGCCCACGGACAGGGAGTACCTACGAGCAGTACTTC. The rearrangement uses TRBV5-1 and TRBJ2-7, with 8 nucleotides matching TRBD1. The V and J ends lost 4 bases and 2 bases, in that order; junction bases with no gene match: 8. The CDR3 is 15 amino acids. Germline V gene data show CDR1 as SGHRS and CDR2 as YFSETQ. Looking up the rest from reference TRBV5-1 and TRBJ2-7 gives the full variable domain: KAGVTQTPRYLIKTRGQQVTLSCSPISGHRSVSWYQQTPGQGLQFLFEYFSETQRNKGNFPGRFSGRQFSNSRSEMNVSTLELGDSALYLCASSPRTGSTYEQYFGPGTRLTVT.

The chain couples TRBV4-1 to TRBJ2-3; TRBD1 agrees at 8 bases. The CDR3 is made up of 17 amino acids. V gave up 2 bases and J gave up 2 bases; unmatched junction bases: 9. The germline V gene has CDR1 MGHRA and CDR2 YSYEKL. This chain's CDR3 is CASSQPGGRRYTDTQYF. CDR3 nucleotides: TGCGCCAGCAGCCAACCAGGGGGCCGACGTTACACAGATACGCAGTATTTT.

This clone was counted only a few times. The chain links TRBV6-5 to TRBJ1-4; possible D gene TRBD1, 6 bases. Germline-derived CDR1 and CDR2 are MNHEY and SVGAGI. CDR3 length equals 14 residues. V lost 6 bases, J lost 5 bases, and 13 bases lay in between. DNA for the CDR3: TGTGCCAGCAGACAAGGGACATGGAATGAAAAACTGTTTTTT. Amino acid sequence: CASRQGTWNEKLFF.